The entry below describes one T cell receptor (beta chain). The clone's antigen remains unknown. No clone much larger than this one lies a single base away; base qualities are absent. This specimen comes from a study of shared clonotypes between healthy human individuals (dated by TCRdb to about 2020). Study-wide context: A couple of women and three men aged 18 to 49 years were included in the cohort. For each donor, CD4 naive and CD4 memory were each run on three plates, CD8 naive on two plates, and CD8 memory on one plate. The study deeply sequenced blood TCR repertoires of five healthy adults to estimate repertoire size and the extent of clonotype sharing between individuals. To increase sequencing depth and limit assay-specific biases, TCR repertoire library preparation and sequencing were carried out by different laboratories using diverse techniques. Per donor, leukapheresis produced somewhere between about 0.94 and 9 billion PBMCs. Results and caveats for the whole study, not just this receptor: Larger estimated clonotype richness was generally found for naive subsets than for memory subsets. Pairwise subsampling led to the expectation that sequencing depth would affect the degree of clonotype sharing among donors. Only blood was sampled, and tissue TCR repertoires likely differ from those in blood. Because the study included a small number of donors, the genetic and exposure-history diversity represented was limited. Across several donors, approximately 5% of naive CD4, 3.5% of naive CD8, about 2.3% of memory CD4, and under 0.45% of memory CD8 clonotypes were shared. Compared with non-shared clonotypes, clonotypes shared by all four sorted-subset donors had higher generation probabilities. Even with the large sequencing depth, rarefaction of the sorted-subset datasets indicated that sequencing was incomplete.

The donors were healthy, HIV-negative adults who had no recently reported acute infections or vaccinations. Only Caucasian adults living in Nashville, Tennessee, USA were represented among the donors. CD4+ T cells were enriched through magnetic negative selection, after which naive cells were positively selected on CD45RA and the remaining negative fraction served as the memory subset. Blood was obtained by leukapheresis, after which PBMCs were separated by Ficoll-Histopaque density gradient centrifugation and cryopreserved in liquid nitrogen vapor phase. Analytical flow cytometry was used to check the purity and quantity of each magnetically sorted T cell population. Each sorted fraction had its genomic DNA isolated and then quantified by UV absorbance on a Nanodrop 2000c. Using the deep immunoSEQ assay, TCR CDR3 regions were amplified from genomic DNA by multiplex PCR. For each cell subset, the extracted genomic DNA was distributed evenly across all wells of several immunoSEQ 96-well plates, and each plate served as one replicate. Each replicate PCR for sorted subsets received about 220 ng genomic DNA, equal to tens of thousands of T cell genomes. Purified libraries were quantified with a Qubit 3.0 fluorometer, sized on a Bioanalyzer 2100, and re-quantified with the KAPA Library Quantification kit. Every immunoSEQ 96-well plate was sequenced on a separate single-read 150-cycle Illumina NextSeq 550 flow cell. As for how the authors treated the data: Because the immunoSEQ output held only junctional sequences and lacked quality scores, the filtering could not match the filtering applied to full-length reads. Sequences were annotated with PyIR, a Python wrapper for IgBLAST v1.9, and V/J genes and CDR3 were assigned using IMGT germline references. Reads with weak V/J assignments (E-value above 1e-6), missing CDR3, stop codons, out-of-frame junctions, or ambiguous translated residues were removed. A V3J clonotype was defined by an identical inferred V gene, J gene, and CDR3 amino acid sequence. Percentage overlap between repertoires was calculated by dividing the number of shared unique clonotypes by the size of the smaller repertoire. RTK rarefaction, the Chao1 estimator, and Recon v2.1 estimates of unobserved clonotypes were used to assess repertoire richness. For all TCRbeta clonotypes obtained by the gDNA method from several donors, generation probabilities were computed with OLGA. The table comes from immuneACCESS by way of TCRdb, which keeps in-frame sequences with V and J called. Part of the clones is missing from these tables; in studies checked, under half for an unresolved V gene and the rest for unknown reasons. V and J calls and clone size come straight from that table; D and trimming were deduced from the DNA. In all, the sample holds 650,000 to 750,000 clones, and 60% to 80% of those were seen once. The ten largest clones take up about 1.8% of the sample.

The CDR3 goes from the cysteine to the phenylalanine over 13 residues. Only the CDR3 DNA is retained, 39 bases long and in frame from the first base. From a lookup of the germline V gene, CDR1 and CDR2 are SGHTA and FQGNSA. The V and J ends are trimmed by 3 bases and 3 bases, leaving 5 bases between them. Sample: memory CD4+ T cells sorted from blood. The cell subset or site label for this specimen denotes: CD45RA-negative fraction. This chain is built from TRBV7-2 and TRBJ1-4, with the D segment identity uncertain. The sequence came from a woman aged 30 to 39 in good health. The CDR3 loop reads CASSFDANEKLFF. The DNA sequence follows: TGTGCCAGCAGCTTCGACGCTAATGAAAAACTGTTTTTT.